These 25 T cell receptor beta chains came from one sample sequenced in a study of T cell changes during pregnancy in multiple sclerosis. Profiling relied on immunoSEQ multiplex PCR, and the TCRdb table lists in-frame clones only, not all of them. The table lists some 64,000 clones, around 90% of them singletons. The sample in question was peripheral blood, obtained in the first trimester of pregnancy. The receptors here all came from a female donor in good health, enrolled as a control in a pregnancy study.

This rearrangement joins TRBV15 to TRBJ1-1; D might be TRBD1 (6 bases). The CDR3 length is 16 residues. Trimming took 5 bases from V and 1 from J, leaving 17 bases between them. Germline CDR1 is LNHNV and CDR2 is YYDKDF (reference sequence). CDR3 in DNA: TGTGCCACCAGCCCGGGGGGGGGCGGGGGGAACACTGAAGCTTTCTTT. Amino acids: CATSPGGGGGNTEAFF.

The chain links TRBV30 to TRBJ1-4; 7 positions match TRBD1. Germline loops: CDR1 GTSNPN, CDR2 SVGIG (reference sequence). The V and J ends lost 2 bases and 3 bases, in that order; junction bases with no gene match: 9. The CDR3 is 16 amino acids. The CDR3 region has the DNA TGTGCCTGGAGTTTTACACCGGGACAGCCTAATGAAAAACTGTTTTTT. As protein: CAWSFTPGQPNEKLFF.

The genes are TRBV6-5 and TRBJ2-7, with 9 positions matching TRBD1. The J segment lost 7 bases and the V segment lost 7 bases, leaving 14 bases of the junction unmatched. Germline values: CDR1 MNHEY, CDR2 SVGAGI. This CDR3 spans 15 amino acids. The CDR3 loop reads CASKNSGTGSVEQYF. The CDR3 DNA reads TGTGCCAGCAAGAATTCCGGGACAGGGTCGGTGGAGCAGTACTTC.

V and J are TRBV6-5 and TRBJ1-4, with 10 nucleotides matching TRBD1. The germline CDR1 and CDR2 sequences are MNHEY and SVGAGI. Trimming removed 5 bases from V and 4 bases from J; junction bases left unmatched: 4. There are 15 residues in the CDR3. The CDR3 DNA sequence: TGTGCCAGCAGTCAAGGGACAGGGGTTAATGAAAAACTGTTTTTT. This encodes CASSQGTGVNEKLFF.

This chain links TRBV11-1 with TRBJ2-3, with 8 bases fitting TRBD2. This CDR3 has 17 residues. CDR1 SGHAT and CDR2 FQDESV come from the germline V gene (reference sequence). The J segment lost 9 bases and the V segment lost 0 bases, leaving 14 bases of the junction unmatched. This chain's CDR3 is CASSLAPASGGSGTQYF. CDR3 DNA: TGTGCCAGCAGCTTAGCCCCGGCCAGCGGGGGATCCGGGACGCAGTATTTT.

The J gene is TRBJ2-3, the V gene TRBV5-8; 8 nucleotides align to TRBD1. CDR1 and CDR2 (germline): SGHTS, YDEGEE. Trimming removed 2 bases from V and 2 bases from J; junction bases left unmatched: 7. The CDR3 is 16 residues long. CDR3 protein: CASSFWTGINTDTQYF. CDR3 coding DNA: TGTGCCAGCAGCTTTTGGACAGGGATTAACACAGATACGCAGTATTTT. Filled out from reference TRBV5-8 and TRBJ2-3, the complete variable domain reads EAGVTQSPTHLIKTRGQQATLRCSPISGHTSVYWYQQALGLGLQFLLWYDEGEERNRGNFPPRFSGRQFPNYSSELNVNALELEDSALYLCASSFWTGINTDTQYFGPGTRLTVL.

V usage is TRBV19 and J usage is TRBJ1-5, with 7 bases matching TRBD1. CDR3 size: 14 residues. Germline lookup yields CDR1 LNHDA and CDR2 SQIVND (reference sequence). The trim removed 7 bases at V and 3 bases at J, leaving 6 bases unmatched. The CDR3 nucleotides are TGTGCCAGTAAGGGAACAGGGGTCAATCAGCCCCAGCATTTT. Its protein is CASKGTGVNQPQHF.

This clone was seen more than once but under ten times. J is TRBJ1-1 and V is TRBV19; no clear D. Germline V lookup: CDR1 LNHDA, CDR2 SQIVND (reference sequence). This CDR3 contains 13 residues. The V end lost 3 bases, the J end lost 7 bases, and 12 bases lay between the germline ends. The CDR3 here is CASSIPLTGEAFF. DNA of the CDR3: TGTGCCAGTAGTATCCCCCTTACGGGTGAAGCTTTCTTT. Full variable domain (remainder filled in from reference TRBV19 and TRBJ1-1): DGGITQSPKYLFRKEGQNVTLSCEQNLNHDAMYWYRQDPGQGLRLIYYSQIVNDFQKGDIAEGYSVSREKKESFPLTVTSAQKNPTAFYLCASSIPLTGEAFFGQGTRLTVV.

This clone showed up just once. This rearrangement joins TRBV19 to TRBJ2-7; 7 bases match TRBD1. CDR1 and CDR2 (germline): LNHDA, SQIVND (reference sequence). The trim removed 7 bases at V and 5 bases at J, leaving 8 bases unmatched. This CDR3 contains 13 residues. The CDR3 nucleotides read TGTGCCAGTACCACTGGGACAGCGAACGAGCAGTACTTC. Translating it yields CASTTGTANEQYF.

This chain connects TRBV11-2 to TRBJ2-7; D is ambiguous. The length of the CDR3 is 15 residues. Germline CDR1 is SGHAT and CDR2 is FQNNGV. The V gene lost 5 bases and the J gene lost 7 bases, with 21 bases spanning the gap. The CDR3 loop reads CASSPEQPELREQYF. CDR3 sequence (DNA): TGTGCCAGCAGCCCGGAGCAGCCCGAGCTGAGGGAGCAGTACTTC.

This chain links TRBV7-2 with TRBJ1-1, with TRBD1 as a possible D gene (6 bases). Germline-derived CDR1 and CDR2 are SGHTA and FQGNSA. CDR3 length: 17 residues. V was clipped by 5 bases and J by 0 bases, with 19 bases between them. The CDR3 spells CASSVDPDRFMNTEAFF. The DNA of the CDR3 is TGTGCCAGCAGCGTGGATCCCGACAGGTTTATGAACACTGAAGCTTTCTTT. The full variable domain, completed using reference TRBV7-2 and TRBJ1-1, is GAGVSQSPSNKVTEKGKDVELRCDPISGHTALYWYRQSLGQGLEFLIYFQGNSAPDKSGLPSDRFSAERTGGSVSTLTIQRTQQEDSAVYLCASSVDPDRFMNTEAFFGQGTRLTVV.

The J gene is TRBJ1-5, the V gene TRBV5-1; D is perhaps TRBD1 (6 bases). CDR3 length: 14 residues. CDR1 is SGHRS, CDR2 YFSETQ, per germline. The V end lost 0 bases, the J end lost 5 bases, and 9 bases lay between the germline ends. The CDR3 reads CASSLGAGDQPQHF. CDR3 sequence (DNA): TGCGCCAGCAGCTTGGGGGCAGGGGATCAGCCCCAGCATTTT.

CDR3 DNA: TGTGCCAGCAGGCCTTACAGAGAGCCTCAAGAGACCCAGTACTTC. Amino acids: CASRPYREPQETQYF. V and J are TRBV5-6 and TRBJ2-5; D is ambiguous. V lost 5 bases and J lost 2, with 16 bases in between. The CDR3 loop spans 15 amino acids. Germline V gene data show CDR1 as SGHDT and CDR2 as YYEEEE.

This chain uses TRBV7-8 with TRBJ2-1, with 11 bases lining up with TRBD2. V shed 6 bases and J 7 bases; nucleotides not matched to a gene: 8. This CDR3 has 15 residues. Germline V gives CDR1 SGHVS, CDR2 FQNEAQ. CDR3 protein: CASRLAGAQWNEQFF. Here the CDR3 DNA reads TGTGCCAGCAGACTAGCGGGGGCCCAATGGAATGAGCAGTTCTTC.

V gene TRBV9 combines with J gene TRBJ1-5, with 9 bases lining up with TRBD1. The CDR3 is 15 residues long. The V and J ends lost 3 bases and 7 bases, in that order; junction bases with no gene match: 8. The germline CDR1 and CDR2 sequences are SGDLS and YYNGEE. CDR3: CASSEGGTGNQPQHF. Here the CDR3 DNA reads TGTGCCAGCAGCGAAGGGGGGACAGGGAACCAGCCCCAGCATTTT.

The chain recombines TRBV30 with TRBJ1-2; 12 bases agree with TRBD1. The CDR3 consists of 13 residues. V was clipped by 5 bases and J by 8 bases; unmatched bases: 6. The germline V gene encodes CDR1 GTSNPN and CDR2 SVGIG (reference sequence). The CDR3 is CAWPGQGAEGYTF. CDR3 DNA: TGTGCCTGGCCGGGACAGGGGGCAGAGGGCTACACCTTC.

The J gene is TRBJ2-3, the V gene TRBV11-3, with TRBD2 matching 7 bases. With 0 bases clipped from V and 4 bases from J, the junction kept 4 bases outside the gene matches. From germline, CDR1 is SGHNT and CDR2 YENEEA. The CDR3 sequence is 15 residues long. The CDR3 reads CASSLDRTSADTQYF. CDR3 DNA sequence: TGTGCCAGCAGCTTAGATAGGACTAGTGCAGATACGCAGTATTTT. The variable domain in full, completed from reference TRBV11-3 and TRBJ2-3, reads EAGVVQSPRYKIIEKKQPVAFWCNPISGHNTLYWYLQNLGQGPELLIRYENEEAVDDSQLPKDRFSAERLKGVDSTLKIQPAELGDSAVYLCASSLDRTSADTQYFGPGTRLTVL.

The chain joins TRBV13 to TRBJ1-1; 7 bases map to TRBD1. V lost 1 base, J lost 3 bases, and 5 bases stayed unmatched. CDR3 length equals 15 residues. CDR1 and CDR2 from the germline V gene are PRHDT and FYEKMQ (reference sequence). The CDR3 nucleotides are TGTGCCAGCAGCTTAGAGGCGGGACAGTACACTGAAGCTTTCTTT. It yields the protein CASSLEAGQYTEAFF.

This clone has only one observation. The chain has TRBV7-9 and TRBJ1-4, with 7 bases fitting TRBD1. V dropped 5 bases and J dropped 8; count of bases not matched to a gene: 11. The CDR3 consists of 15 residues. CDR1 is SEHNR and CDR2 is FQNEAQ in the germline V gene (reference sequence). The CDR3 protein is CASSQGDRAYEKLFF. CDR3 in DNA: TGTGCCAGCAGCCAAGGGGACAGAGCATACGAAAAACTGTTTTTT. Based on the CDR3 plus reference TRBV7-9 and TRBJ1-4, the full variable domain is DTGVSQNPRHKITKRGQNVTFRCDPISEHNRLYWYRQTLGQGPEFLTYFQNEAQLEKSRLLSDRFSAERPKGSFSTLEIQRTEQGDSAMYLCASSQGDRAYEKLFFGSGTQLSVL.

The CDR3 loop reads CASSLALAGRDTQYF. The CDR3, as DNA: TGTGCCAGCAGCTTGGCGCTAGCGGGCCGGGATACGCAGTATTTT. This chain links TRBV5-6 with TRBJ2-3; the match to TRBD2 covers 8 bases. The CDR3 runs to 15 residues. Germline CDR1 is SGHDT and CDR2 is YYEEEE. Trimming cost V 0 bases and J 6 bases; bases outside gene matches: 6.

CDR3 sequence: CASSLEWGGNTEAFF. DNA of the CDR3: TGCGCCAGCAGCTTGGAATGGGGGGGGAACACTGAAGCTTTCTTT. V is TRBV5-1 and J is TRBJ1-1; D may be TRBD1 (5 bases). V lost 0 bases and J 1 base, leaving 10 bases between the germline ends. The CDR3 has 15 amino acids. Germline values: CDR1 SGHRS, CDR2 YFSETQ.

The gene calls are TRBV12-2 and TRBJ1-2. TRBV12-2 is described as a pseudogene. The CDR3 contains 15 residues. The CDR3 bases are TGTGCAAGTCGCTTGGGGAAGGGGGGGATCTGTGGCTACACCTTC. Protein product: CASRLGKGGICGYTF.

The V and J genes are TRBV4-1 and TRBJ2-3; TRBD2 aligns across 7 bases. The length of the CDR3 is 19 residues. Germline V lookup: CDR1 MGHRA, CDR2 YSYEKL. V shed 3 bases and J 2 bases; nucleotides not matched to a gene: 17. The CDR3 spells CASSQFPPAGGVFTDTQYF. The CDR3 DNA follows: TGCGCCAGCAGCCAGTTTCCTCCAGCTGGGGGGGTCTTCACAGATACGCAGTATTTT.

The chain recombines TRBV6-6 with TRBJ1-2; 7 bases are shared with TRBD1. The V gene's germline CDR1 is MNHNY and CDR2 SVGAGI (reference sequence). Trimming took 6 bases from V and 4 from J; bases not matched to a gene: 5. There are 13 residues in the CDR3. The CDR3 nucleotides are TGTGCCAGCAGCCGTGACAGGGCCTATGGCTACACCTTC. Its protein product is CASSRDRAYGYTF.

The rearrangement uses TRBV6-1 and TRBJ2-5; D gene unclear. Between the trimmed V and J ends, which lost 6 bases and 5 bases, there was a span of 10 bases. This CDR3 contains 12 residues. Looked up from germline, CDR1 is MNHNS and CDR2 is SASEGT. The CDR3 loop is CASSNKPETQYF. In nucleotides, the CDR3 is TGTGCCAGCAGCAACAAACCCGAGACCCAGTACTTC.